This T cell receptor beta chain was sequenced during a study of identical twins. This clonotype was counted only a few times. Its cognate antigen is unknown. The CDR3 contains 15 residues. Trimming shortened V by 4 bases and J by 4 bases, and 17 bases separated the two germline ends. Per germline, CDR1 SGHRS and CDR2 YFSETQ. In TCRdb, the 5' RACE reads were re-called with MiXCR into one record per CDR3 protein. This table holds just over 450,000 distinct CDR3 sequences, 14% found once. Study findings and constraints: Less excess twin sharing appeared in beta out-of-frame sequences. For out-of-frame alpha sequences shared by twins, low generation probability was in excess. Partial confounding of zero-insertion analyses by invariant MAIT and iNKT cells was possible.

The same data also contributed to another study, on yellow fever vaccine responses in identical twins.

The clonotype originates from a woman aged 18-29 years in good health. The sequenced material came from CD4+ T cells sorted from blood. The rearrangement uses TRBV5-1 and TRBJ1-2, with D hard to call. The CDR3 spells CASSRPSEAPYGYTF. The CDR3 DNA reads as TGCGCCAGCAGCCGACCGTCGGAGGCGCCCTATGGCTACACCTTC.